Presented here are 23 T cell receptor beta chains from one specimen sequenced in a study of shared clonotypes between healthy human individuals. Produced via immunoSEQ multiplex PCR; TCRdb's table is partial and in-frame only. The table has about 2.5 million clones, around 92% seen once; the top ten hold 0.3% to 0.45%. The sample comprised naive CD4+ T cells from PBMCs. Subset denoted: CD45RA+ positively selected. The receptors derive from a man younger than 30 in good health. Some clones in this sample may be carry-over from other donors' samples.

The chain combines TRBV5-1 with TRBJ2-3; TRBD1 matches 8 bases. Germline V CDR1 and CDR2: SGHRS, YFSETQ. Trimming at V came to 4 bases and at J to 0 bases, leaving 4 bases not matched to a gene. This CDR3 comprises 15 residues. The chain's CDR3 is CASSQTGASTDTQYF. CDR3 DNA sequence: TGCGCCAGCAGCCAGACAGGGGCGAGCACAGATACGCAGTATTTT. Full variable domain (remainder filled in from reference TRBV5-1 and TRBJ2-3): KAGVTQTPRYLIKTRGQQVTLSCSPISGHRSVSWYQQTPGQGLQFLFEYFSETQRNKGNFPGRFSGRQFSNSRSEMNVSTLELGDSALYLCASSQTGASTDTQYFGPGTRLTVL.

CDR3 nucleotides: TGTGCCAGCAGCTTCTCGGGACTATTTAACAATGAGCAGTTCTTC. As protein: CASSFSGLFNNEQFF. The chain has TRBV5-6 and TRBJ2-1; 7 nucleotides match TRBD2. CDR3 length equals 15 residues. The V segment lost 2 bases and the J segment 5 bases; nucleotides outside the gene matches: 7. Germline CDR1 reads SGHDT; CDR2 reads YYEEEE. Full variable domain (remainder filled in from reference TRBV5-6 and TRBJ2-1): DAGVTQSPTHLIKTRGQQVTLRCSPKSGHDTVSWYQQALGQGPQFIFQYYEEEERQRGNFPDRFSGHQFPNYSSELNVNALLLGDSALYLCASSFSGLFNNEQFFGPGTRLTVL.

The J gene is TRBJ2-1, the V gene TRBV4-1; the D gene could be TRBD1 or TRBD2 (5 bases each). The CDR3 is made up of 15 amino acids. The ends were cut back, 5 bases at V and 11 bases at J, with 22 bases in the middle. The V gene's germline CDR1 is MGHRA and CDR2 YSYEKL. CDR3 sequence reads: CASSYTGTNTQQQFF. CDR3 sequence (DNA): TGCGCCAGCAGCTACACCGGGACGAATACCCAACAGCAGTTCTTC.

This clone was observed a single time. The rearrangement uses TRBV12-5 and TRBJ2-3; no clear D gene. Germline assignment: CDR1 LGHNT and CDR2 FRNRAP. CDR3 length: 12 amino acids. Between the trimmed V and J ends, which lost 7 bases and 2 bases, there was a span of 7 bases. This chain's CDR3 is CASARSTDTQYF. The CDR3 DNA sequence: TGTGCTAGTGCTCGTTCCACAGATACGCAGTATTTT.

The chain combines TRBV11-1 with TRBJ1-1; 7 bases map to TRBD1. This CDR3 has 17 residues. Germline V gene data show CDR1 as SGHAT and CDR2 as FQDESV (reference sequence). V gave up 5 bases and J gave up 0 bases; unmatched junction bases: 12. The CDR3 sequence: CASSRSPGQLMNTEAFF. The CDR3, as DNA: TGTGCCAGCAGCCGGAGCCCGGGACAGCTTATGAACACTGAAGCTTTCTTT.

The chain has TRBV20-1 and TRBJ2-1, with unresolved D. Germline V gene lookup returns CDR1 DFQATT and CDR2 SNEGSKA (reference sequence). V shed 2 bases and J shed 9 bases, with 8 bases lying between them. The CDR3 sequence is 11 residues long. This CDR3 reads CSARYRVEQFF. The DNA for the CDR3 is TGCAGTGCTAGATATCGGGTTGAGCAGTTCTTC.

The gene calls are TRBV18 and TRBJ1-4; D not certain. Germline assignment: CDR1 KGHSH and CDR2 LQKENI. V lost 4 bases and J lost 5, with 5 bases in between. CDR3 length: 12 amino acids. CDR3 in amino acids: CASSQRNEKLFF. The DNA of the CDR3 is TGTGCCAGCTCACAACGGAATGAAAAACTGTTTTTT.

The rearrangement links TRBV7-3 to TRBJ1-1; weak D call: TRBD1 (5 bases). In germline, CDR1 is SGHTA, CDR2 FQGTGA. Trimming pared 5 bases from V and 4 bases from J, leaving 11 bases between. The CDR3 is made up of 13 amino acids. The CDR3 is CASSPRGVTEAFF. The CDR3 region has the DNA TGTGCCAGCAGCCCACGGGGGGTCACTGAAGCTTTCTTT.

About this clone: The same CDR3 arises from other DNA sequences in this sample as well. The chain has TRBV29-1 and TRBJ2-7; D gene ambiguous. V dropped 4 bases and J dropped 0 bases, with 10 bases sitting between them. The CDR3 is 13 amino acids. Germline-derived CDR1 and CDR2 are SQVTM and ANQGSEA. Here the CDR3 reads CSVGGGGSYEQYF. The CDR3 nucleotides are TGCAGCGTTGGGGGTGGCGGCTCCTACGAGCAGTACTTC.

The chain links TRBV12-5 to TRBJ2-1; 9 bases match TRBD2. The trim removed 0 bases at V and 2 bases at J, leaving 5 bases unmatched. Germline V gene lookup returns CDR1 LGHNT and CDR2 FRNRAP. This CDR3 is built from 17 residues. CDR3 coding DNA: TGTGCTAGTGGTTTGGTACCTGCGGGGGGGCCCTACAATGAGCAGTTCTTC. This sequence encodes CASGLVPAGGPYNEQFF. The whole variable domain, remainder taken from reference TRBV12-5 and TRBJ2-1, is DARVTQTPRHKVTEMGQEVTMRCQPILGHNTVFWYRQTMMQGLELLAYFRNRAPLDDSGMPKDRFSAEMPDATLATLKIQPSEPRDSAVYFCASGLVPAGGPYNEQFFGPGTRLTVL.

This clone was picked up one time. J is TRBJ2-7 and V is TRBV12-2. TRBV12-2 is listed as a pseudogene. CDR3 size: 19 residues. The CDR3 loop reads CASRGRRGRGPSEPYEQYF. The CDR3 DNA is TGTGCAAGTCGGGGACGCAGGGGACGGGGGCCTAGTGAGCCTTACGAGCAGTACTTC.

V usage is TRBV2 and J usage is TRBJ2-2, with 8 bases identical to TRBD2. Per germline, CDR1 SNHLY and CDR2 FYNNEI. The CDR3 contains 15 residues. V trimming: 6 bases; J trimming: 0 bases; junction bases outside the gene matches: 3. CDR3 amino acids: CASRRGATNTGELFF. CDR3 coding DNA: TGTGCCAGCAGGCGGGGGGCCACGAACACCGGGGAGCTGTTTTTT.

V usage is TRBV6-5 and J usage is TRBJ2-2; a possible D gene is TRBD2 (5 bases). CDR3 length equals 16 residues. The V gene lost 0 bases and the J gene lost 1 base, with 9 bases spanning the gap. The germline V gene encodes CDR1 MNHEY and CDR2 SVGAGI. In DNA, the CDR3 is TGTGCCAGCAGTTACTCTGCGGGTGGGAACACCGGGGAGCTGTTTTTT. This sequence encodes CASSYSAGGNTGELFF.

The V and J genes are TRBV5-1 and TRBJ2-3, with TRBD2 identical over 13 bases. The CDR3 is made up of 19 amino acids. Trimming cost V 3 bases and J 1 base; bases outside gene matches: 11. Germline V gene sequence: CDR1 SGHRS, CDR2 YFSETQ. In DNA, the CDR3 is TGCGCCAGCAGCTGGGGACTAGCGGGAATCCCGAGGGGCACAGATACGCAGTATTTT. Protein sequence: CASSWGLAGIPRGTDTQYF.

J is TRBJ1-2 and V is TRBV5-6; D uncertain. V was trimmed by 5 bases and J by 1 base, leaving 18 bases between them. From germline, CDR1 is SGHDT and CDR2 YYEEEE. The CDR3 covers 16 residues. The CDR3 DNA is TGTGCCAGCAGGACAAGGCAGGAGCCCGGTAACTATGGCTACACCTTC. Protein sequence: CASRTRQEPGNYGYTF.

The chain is built from TRBV7-6 and TRBJ2-1; the match to TRBD1 covers 8 bases. V was clipped by 6 bases and J by 8 bases; unmatched bases: 15. Germline CDR1 is SGHVS and CDR2 is FNYEAQ. The CDR3 spans 16 residues. The CDR3 nucleotides read TGTGCCAGCAGTTCGTTTGCCCAGGGGGCAGGGGATGAGCAGTTCTTC. It is translated as CASSSFAQGAGDEQFF. Full variable domain (rest looked up from reference TRBV7-6 and TRBJ2-1): GAGVSQSPRYKVTKRGQDVALRCDPISGHVSLYWYRQALGQGPEFLTYFNYEAQQDKSGLPNDRFSAERPEGSISTLTIQRTEQRDSAMYRCASSSFAQGAGDEQFFGPGTRLTVL.

Only one count was recorded for this clone. The V and J genes are TRBV20-1 and TRBJ2-7, with no clear D. The V gene's germline CDR1 is DFQATT and CDR2 SNEGSKA (reference sequence). Trimming took 3 bases from V and 2 from J, leaving 5 bases between them. The CDR3 runs to 11 residues. The CDR3 sequence is CSASPTYEQYF. The CDR3 DNA follows: TGCAGTGCTAGTCCGACCTACGAGCAGTACTTC.

The rearrangement uses TRBV11-2 and TRBJ2-4; D remains ambiguous. CDR1 and CDR2 from the germline V gene are SGHAT and FQNNGV. Trimming shortened V by 4 bases and J by 10 bases, and 11 bases separated the two germline ends. The CDR3 covers 12 residues. DNA for the CDR3: TGTGCCAGCAGCTCCGGGCCCACAATTCAGTACTTC. As protein: CASSSGPTIQYF.

The rearrangement links TRBV6-5 to TRBJ1-6, with TRBD1 identical over 8 bases. This CDR3 has 15 amino acids. Germline CDR1 is MNHEY and CDR2 is SVGAGI. Germline trimming cut 0 bases from V and 9 bases from J; bases unmatched to any gene: 4. The CDR3 reads CASSYSGQGSSPLHF. The CDR3, as DNA: TGTGCCAGCAGTTACTCAGGACAGGGTAGTTCACCCCTCCACTTT.

The V gene is TRBV7-6, the J gene TRBJ2-1; D remains unclear. This CDR3 has 13 residues. Germline V gene data show CDR1 as SGHVS and CDR2 as FNYEAQ. V lost 4 bases and J 10 bases, leaving 14 bases between the germline ends. Here the CDR3 DNA reads TGTGCCAGCAGCTCCCTATTAGATGGGGAGCAGTTCTTC. It encodes CASSSLLDGEQFF.

As concerns this clone: At one of its ends the junction is not consistent with the germline gene, which may arise from a read error. The chain couples TRBV27 to TRBJ2-7; weak D call: TRBD2 (6 bases). Germline V lookup: CDR1 MNHEY, CDR2 SMNVEV (reference sequence). There are 14 residues in the CDR3. CDR3 sequence reads: CASSSLGSSHEQYF. The DNA for the CDR3 is TGTGCCAGCAGTTCCCTCGGGAGCTCCCACGAGCAGTACTTC.

The chain joins TRBV6-1 to TRBJ1-2; D is undetermined. There are 11 residues in the CDR3. CDR1 MNHNS and CDR2 SASEGT come from the germline V gene. V shed 8 bases and J shed 2 bases, with 6 bases lying between them. The CDR3 loop is CASRVNYGYTF. Written as DNA, the CDR3 is TGTGCCAGCCGGGTGAACTATGGCTACACCTTC.

CDR3 residues: CASRNDGGYGYTF. The CDR3 DNA is TGTGCCAGCAGAAACGACGGGGGTTATGGCTACACCTTC. The chain employs TRBV28 and TRBJ1-2; TRBD1 is a possible D gene (5 bases). The CDR3 extends over 13 amino acids. Germline CDR1 and CDR2: MDHEN and SYDVKM. V was pared by 6 bases and J by 5 bases, with 13 bases between.